These 29 T cell receptor beta chains were all obtained from the same sample, sequenced in a study of CD8+ T cells in alopecia areata. Once RNA had been extracted, it was reverse transcribed into cDNA to act as the sequencing template. Measured with immunoSEQ multiplex PCR; TCRdb has only the in-frame clones, and not every one. The sample yields approximately 110,000 clones, about 59% seen once. Treatment: oral pan-JAK inhibitor, 5-10 mg twice daily. The sample here was CD8+ T cells sorted from blood, taken at week 24, from a patient treated with tofacitinib. Source of these receptors: a human donor with alopecia areata.

J is TRBJ2-3 and V is TRBV9, with a tentative D call TRBD1 (6 bases). The V gene lost 4 bases and the J gene lost 0 bases, with 12 bases spanning the gap. Looked up from germline, CDR1 is SGDLS and CDR2 is YYNGEE. CDR3 size: 15 residues. CDR3 region: CASSKYRVSTDTQYF. For the CDR3, the DNA is TGTGCCAGCAGCAAGTACAGGGTTAGCACAGATACGCAGTATTTT.

This clone was seen just once. The CDR3 loop is CASSPWTGTYEQYF. DNA of the CDR3: TGTGCCAGCAGCCCCTGGACAGGGACCTACGAGCAGTACTTC. V is TRBV5-6 and J is TRBJ2-7, with 8 nucleotides matching TRBD1. There are 14 residues in the CDR3. The trim removed 4 bases at V and 2 bases at J, leaving 5 bases unmatched. CDR1 is SGHDT and CDR2 is YYEEEE in the germline V gene.

The chain employs TRBV4-2 and TRBJ1-2; 7 positions match TRBD1. This CDR3 contains 14 residues. The junction had 8 bases not matched to a gene; V was cut back by 5 bases and J by 5 bases. Germline CDR1 and CDR2: LGHNA and YNFKEQ. The chain's CDR3 is CASSDRQGVYGYTF. CDR3 coding DNA: TGTGCCAGCAGCGACCGACAGGGCGTTTATGGCTACACCTTC.

This chain joins TRBV19 and TRBJ1-5; a possible D gene is TRBD1 (5 bases). V was clipped by 5 bases and J by 3 bases, with 11 bases between them. The germline gives CDR1 LNHDA, CDR2 SQIVND (reference sequence). The CDR3 totals 14 residues. The DNA of the CDR3 is TGTGCCAGTAGTCTCCGGGACCACAATCAGCCCCAGCATTTT. This codes for CASSLRDHNQPQHF. Complete variable domain (other parts from reference TRBV19 and TRBJ1-5): DGGITQSPKYLFRKEGQNVTLSCEQNLNHDAMYWYRQDPGQGLRLIYYSQIVNDFQKGDIAEGYSVSREKKESFPLTVTSAQKNPTAFYLCASSLRDHNQPQHFGDGTRLSIL.

This clone was detected a few times. V is TRBV9 and J is TRBJ1-1; no definite D call. V lost 4 bases to trimming and J lost 0 bases, with 16 bases between them. The CDR3 covers 16 residues. Per the germline V gene, CDR1 is SGDLS and CDR2 is YYNGEE. CDR3: CASSPRPGVLNTEAFF. The CDR3 region has the DNA TGTGCCAGCAGCCCTAGACCGGGAGTGTTGAACACTGAAGCTTTCTTT.

This clone was observed a single time. This chain connects TRBV2 to TRBJ1-1; 12 nucleotides align to TRBD1. CDR1 and CDR2 from the germline V gene are SNHLY and FYNNEI. This CDR3 has 16 residues. CDR3 sequence (DNA): TGTGCTTTCAGCGCGGGACAGGGGGCGACGGACACTGAAGCTTTCTTT. This encodes CAFSAGQGATDTEAFF.

This clone has just one count. The CDR3 is CASIFNWSTEAFF. CDR3 in DNA: TGTGCCAGCATTTTTAATTGGAGCACTGAAGCTTTCTTT. The chain uses TRBV2 and TRBJ1-1; D remains ambiguous. CDR3 size: 13 residues. Germline V lookup: CDR1 SNHLY, CDR2 FYNNEI. The V and J ends lost 7 bases and 4 bases respectively, with 13 bases between them.

V usage is TRBV5-4 and J usage is TRBJ2-7, with 11 bases identical to TRBD1. Germline V lookup: CDR1 SGHNT, CDR2 YYREEE (reference sequence). V lost 4 bases, J lost 3 bases, and 6 bases stayed unmatched. The CDR3 loop spans 15 amino acids. The CDR3 reads CASSHGTGGRYEQYF. CDR3 bases: TGTGCCAGCAGCCATGGGACAGGGGGGCGCTACGAGCAGTACTTC.

V is TRBV11-2 and J is TRBJ2-1; 12 nucleotides line up with TRBD2. Germline V gene lookup returns CDR1 SGHAT and CDR2 FQNNGV. This CDR3 is built from 15 residues. J lost 12 bases, V lost 5 bases, and 11 bases had no gene match. The CDR3 reads CASSPSASGGEGQFF. For the CDR3, the DNA is TGTGCCAGCAGCCCGTCGGCTAGCGGGGGGGAAGGGCAGTTCTTC.

The chain joins TRBV5-1 to TRBJ1-2; 7 bases are shared with TRBD1. Trimming took 4 bases from V and 8 from J; bases not matched to a gene: 5. The CDR3 is made up of 12 amino acids. CDR1 SGHRS and CDR2 YFSETQ come from the germline V gene. The CDR3 DNA reads TGCGCCAGCAGCCCTCAGGGGGTCGGCTACACCTTC. It is translated as CASSPQGVGYTF.

The chain carries TRBV7-8 and TRBJ2-5; unclear D gene. Germline CDR1 SGHVS, CDR2 FQNEAQ. Trimming took 1 base from V and 1 from J, leaving 7 bases between them. The CDR3 sequence is 14 residues long. The CDR3 sequence: CASSLVGIQETQYF. The DNA for the CDR3 is TGTGCCAGCAGCTTAGTGGGGATCCAAGAGACCCAGTACTTC.

V is TRBV4-1 and J is TRBJ2-7, with D perhaps matching TRBD2 (5 bases). Germline loops: CDR1 MGHRA, CDR2 YSYEKL. This CDR3 has 16 residues. V was pared by 1 base and J by 3 bases, with 16 bases between. This CDR3 is CASSQGETLAHYEQYF. In DNA form, the CDR3 reads TGCGCCAGCAGCCAAGGGGAGACCTTAGCCCACTACGAGCAGTACTTC.

This clone turned up a few times. The V gene is TRBV5-4, the J gene TRBJ2-7; unclear D gene. V lost 7 bases, J lost 2 bases, and 10 bases lay in between. The CDR3 extends over 12 amino acids. Germline CDR1 and CDR2: SGHNT and YYREEE (reference sequence). The CDR3 is CASGPIPYEQYF. The DNA of the CDR3 is TGTGCCAGCGGCCCTATACCCTACGAGCAGTACTTC.

This chain joins TRBV13 and TRBJ2-1; the match to TRBD2 covers 10 bases. CDR1 PRHDT and CDR2 FYEKMQ come from the germline V gene (reference sequence). J gave up 5 bases and V 6 bases, and 1 base lay outside the gene matches. This CDR3 has 13 amino acids. CDR3 residues: CASSLAGDNEQFF. CDR3 in DNA: TGTGCCAGCAGTCTAGCGGGGGACAATGAGCAGTTCTTC.

The J gene is TRBJ2-7, the V gene TRBV27; D tentatively reads TRBD1 or TRBD2 (5 bases each). The CDR3 length is 14 residues. Germline V CDR1 and CDR2: MNHEY, SMNVEV (reference sequence). The V and J ends lost 8 bases and 7 bases respectively, with 21 bases between them. The CDR3 loop reads CASGDRDPVGEQYF. CDR3 sequence (DNA): TGTGCCAGCGGGGACCGGGACCCCGTGGGGGAGCAGTACTTC.

This chain joins TRBV7-6 and TRBJ2-6; TRBD1 matches 9 bases. Germline values: CDR1 SGHVS, CDR2 FNYEAQ. V was clipped by 4 bases and J by 1 base; unmatched bases: 5. The CDR3 is 17 residues long. The CDR3 loop reads CASSSGQGPSGANVLTF. The CDR3 bases are TGTGCCAGCAGCTCGGGACAGGGCCCTTCTGGGGCCAACGTCCTGACTTTC.

By sample fraction, this clone is medium-sized. This chain links TRBV4-2 with TRBJ2-1, with 9 nucleotides matching TRBD2. The CDR3 covers 15 residues. V was clipped by 0 bases and J by 3 bases; unmatched bases: 0. Germline V gene lookup returns CDR1 LGHNA and CDR2 YNFKEQ. The CDR3 nucleotides read TGTGCCAGCAGCCAAGAGCGGGGGGGCTACAATGAGCAGTTCTTC. Translated: CASSQERGGYNEQFF.

This clone was seen many times. The V call is TRBV14, the J call TRBJ2-3; 7 bases are shared with TRBD2. CDR1 and CDR2 (germline): SGHDN, FVKESK. The V gene end was trimmed by 3 bases and the J gene end by 2 bases; junction bases not matched to a gene: 5. This CDR3 spans 15 amino acids. The CDR3 DNA follows: TGTGCCAGCAGCCAGGGGAGCGGGATCACAGATACGCAGTATTTT. This translates into CASSQGSGITDTQYF.

As for this clone: The same CDR3 can be traced to other DNA sequences in this sample. The V call is TRBV13, the J call TRBJ1-1; D remains unclear. This CDR3 is 13 amino acids long. V lost 0 bases to trimming and J lost 4 bases, with 6 bases between them. Germline V gives CDR1 PRHDT, CDR2 FYEKMQ (reference sequence). The CDR3 DNA follows: TGTGCCAGCAGCTTAGGGGTAGGCACTGAAGCTTTCTTT. This sequence encodes CASSLGVGTEAFF. The complete variable domain, with remaining parts taken from reference TRBV13 and TRBJ1-1, reads AAGVIQSPRHLIKEKRETATLKCYPIPRHDTVYWYQQGPGQDPQFLISFYEKMQSDKGSIPDRFSAQQFSDYHSELNMSSLELGDSALYFCASSLGVGTEAFFGQGTRLTVV.

J is TRBJ1-1 and V is TRBV29-1; no clear D. The CDR3 spans 11 residues. The germline CDR1 and CDR2 sequences are SQVTM and ANQGSEA. With 3 bases removed from V and 1 base from J, the gap between germline ends came to 3 bases. The CDR3 DNA sequence: TGCAGCGTTGAGGGGAACACTGAAGCTTTCTTT. It specifies CSVEGNTEAFF.

As to this clone: Other DNA sequences in this specimen translate into the identical CDR3. The chain has TRBV30 and TRBJ2-2; possible D gene TRBD2, 5 bases. The V end lost 0 bases, the J end lost 1 base, and 6 bases lay between the germline ends. The CDR3 contains 14 residues. Germline V gene sequence: CDR1 GTSNPN, CDR2 SVGIG (reference sequence). The CDR3 DNA follows: TGTGCCTGGAGTGTAGGACTGAACACCGGGGAGCTGTTTTTT. Encoded protein: CAWSVGLNTGELFF.

The rearrangement links TRBV5-4 to TRBJ2-7; D unresolved. Trimming pared 2 bases from V and 1 base from J, leaving 7 bases between. CDR3 size: 13 residues. The V gene's germline CDR1 is SGHNT and CDR2 YYREEE (reference sequence). CDR3: CASSFEDSYEQYF. CDR3 nucleotide sequence: TGTGCCAGCAGCTTCGAGGATTCCTACGAGCAGTACTTC.

V is TRBV13 and J is TRBJ1-1, with TRBD1 identical over 7 bases. J lost 4 bases, V lost 8 bases, and 13 bases had no gene match. Germline CDR1 PRHDT, CDR2 FYEKMQ (reference sequence). The CDR3 consists of 15 residues. DNA of the CDR3: TGTGCCAGCCAACAGGGGACCGGGTTGGGCACTGAAGCTTTCTTT. Translated: CASQQGTGLGTEAFF.

This clone was seen once. The rearrangement uses TRBV30 and TRBJ2-2; weak D call: TRBD1 (6 bases). This CDR3 region has 12 residues. Germline lookup yields CDR1 GTSNPN and CDR2 SVGIG (reference sequence). The germline V and J ends were trimmed by 8 bases and 2 bases, with 9 bases remaining between them. This CDR3 reads CAMTGNTGELFF. Written as DNA, the CDR3 is TGTGCCATGACAGGAAACACCGGGGAGCTGTTTTTT.

The sample holds a few counts of this clone. J is TRBJ2-6 and V is TRBV5-1, with D perhaps being TRBD1 or TRBD2 (5 bases each). Germline CDR1 reads SGHRS; CDR2 reads YFSETQ. The CDR3 runs 19 residues. V gave up 4 bases and J gave up 4 bases, with 24 bases separating them. The chain's CDR3 is CASSPNARGAWAGANVLTF. The CDR3 coding sequence is TGCGCCAGCAGCCCTAACGCTAGAGGGGCTTGGGCCGGGGCCAACGTCCTGACTTTC. Complete variable domain (other parts from reference TRBV5-1 and TRBJ2-6): KAGVTQTPRYLIKTRGQQVTLSCSPISGHRSVSWYQQTPGQGLQFLFEYFSETQRNKGNFPGRFSGRQFSNSRSEMNVSTLELGDSALYLCASSPNARGAWAGANVLTFGAGSRLTVL.

The chain employs TRBV14 and TRBJ1-2; 7 bases map to TRBD1. The length of the CDR3 is 14 residues. V lost 5 bases to trimming and J lost 6 bases; unmatched junction nucleotides: 9. Germline V gene lookup returns CDR1 SGHDN and CDR2 FVKESK. For the CDR3, the DNA is TGTGCCAGCAGCTCGCGGTTCCAGGGGGATGGCTACACCTTC. It yields the protein CASSSRFQGDGYTF. Full variable domain (missing parts from reference TRBV14 and TRBJ1-2): EAGVTQFPSHSVIEKGQTVTLRCDPISGHDNLYWYRRVMGKEIKFLLHFVKESKQDESGMPNNRFLAERTGGTYSTLKVQPAELEDSGVYFCASSSRFQGDGYTFGSGTRLTVV.

This clone counts as medium-sized. V is TRBV6-4 and J is TRBJ2-3, with D unresolved. CDR1 and CDR2 from the germline V gene are MRHNA and SNTAGT. V was clipped by 4 bases and J by 4 bases, with 9 bases between them. The CDR3 spans 13 residues. CDR3 residues: CASSAGESDTQYF. The CDR3 nucleotides read TGTGCCAGCAGTGCAGGAGAATCAGATACGCAGTATTTT.

V and J are TRBV21-1 and TRBJ2-5; the table names TRBD1, a call not compared with the DNA. TRBV21-1 is a pseudogene. There are 15 residues in the CDR3. The CDR3 protein is CASSPRTGWGETQYF. CDR3 sequence (DNA): TGTGCCAGCAGTCCACGGACAGGGTGGGGAGAGACCCAGTACTTC.

The chain couples TRBV10-3 to TRBJ2-7; TRBD1 matches 7 bases. CDR1 is ENHRY, CDR2 SYGVKD, per germline. Trimming took 2 bases from V and 6 from J; bases not matched to a gene: 10. The CDR3 contains 15 residues. CDR3 loop: CAISETYRGTGEQYF. The CDR3 bases are TGTGCCATCAGTGAGACCTACAGGGGAACGGGCGAGCAGTACTTC.